The TCR beta chain described here comes from a study of T-cell memory formation after mild COVID-19. Study-wide background: Largely donor-specific sequence clusters came from two donors.

Study-level findings and limits: Detection of some responders pre-infection suggested pre-existing cross-reactive memory T cells participated.

In this sample, this clonotype turned up many times. Its cognate antigen is unknown. The 5'RACE method, run with constant-segment primers, produced TCR alpha and TCR beta cDNA libraries (carrying sample barcodes and UMIs). TCRdb reprocessed the 5' RACE reads with MiXCR, giving one entry per CDR3 protein. This sample has more than 200,000 distinct CDR3 sequences, with about 15% found just once. There are 16 residues in the CDR3. The trim removed 5 bases at V and 5 bases at J, leaving 9 bases unmatched. The germline CDR1 and CDR2 sequences are SGHVS and FNYEAQ. The receptor's source is a man aged 18 to 30 who had mild COVID-19 (a few samples of this study predate the infection). Cell type and time point are not known. Specimen: PBMCs or a T cell subset sorted from them (not recorded which). The chain combines TRBV7-6 with TRBJ2-1; 10 bases line up with TRBD2. As DNA, the CDR3 is TGTGCCAGCAGCAAATATAGCGGGGGGCCAGACAATGAGCAGTTCTTC. Amino acids: CASSKYSGGPDNEQFF.